The 32 T cell receptor beta chains below all came from one sample that was sequenced in a study of shared clonotypes between healthy human individuals (dated by TCRdb to 2018 to 2021). Preparation of the library involved the immunoSEQ multiplex PCR assay. Not all clones reach the TCRdb copy of this immuneACCESS table, which keeps in-frame sequences only. Checked studies attribute under half of the gap to unresolved V genes and leave the rest unexplained. The sample table lists under 600,000 clones, 95% to 98% of them with a count of one. Together, the top ten hold 0.25% to 0.35% of the sample. CD8 naive samples were obtained by positive selection for CCR7 among CD45RO-negative cells, yielding a CD45RA+CCR7+ population from which TemRA cells were excluded. The sample was naive CD8+ T cells sorted from blood. The cell subset or site label here, explained by the study, means: CD45RA+CCR7+. Receptor source: a man between 25 and 39 years old in good health.

The chain has TRBV28 and TRBJ1-5; no definite D call. CDR3 size: 14 residues. With 5 bases removed from V and 7 bases from J, the gap between germline ends came to 15 bases. The germline V gene has CDR1 MDHEN and CDR2 SYDVKM. CDR3 residues: CASSTRSGGQPQHF. CDR3 in DNA: TGTGCCAGCAGTACAAGGAGTGGAGGACAGCCCCAGCATTTT.

The V gene is TRBV27, the J gene TRBJ2-1, with 7 bases matching TRBD2. The CDR3 runs to 14 residues. Germline V lookup: CDR1 MNHEY, CDR2 SMNVEV (reference sequence). The V and J ends lost 5 bases and 7 bases, in that order; junction bases with no gene match: 8. The CDR3 reads CASSRAMGGNEQFF. In nucleotides, the CDR3 is TGTGCCAGCAGTCGCGCCATGGGGGGGAATGAGCAGTTCTTC.

The J gene is TRBJ2-3, the V gene TRBV27; 12 nucleotides line up with TRBD2. From germline, CDR1 is MNHEY and CDR2 SMNVEV (reference sequence). V lost 2 bases to trimming and J lost 5 bases; unmatched junction nucleotides: 8. This CDR3 is built from 17 residues. CDR3 region: CASSLPSTSGSGDTQYF. The CDR3, as DNA: TGTGCCAGCAGTTTACCCTCGACTAGCGGGAGTGGAGATACGCAGTATTTT.

DNA for the CDR3: TGTGCCAGCAGTTATCTCGGGGGGCTGGCGGAGACCCAGTACTTC. It is translated as CASSYLGGLAETQYF. The chain recombines TRBV6-5 with TRBJ2-5; D possibly corresponds to TRBD2 (7 bases). CDR1 and CDR2 from the germline V gene are MNHEY and SVGAGI. The ends were cut back, 3 bases at V and 5 bases at J, with 16 bases in the middle. This CDR3 spans 15 amino acids.

The V and J genes are TRBV15 and TRBJ2-7; D remains unclear. CDR1 LNHNV and CDR2 YYDKDF come from the germline V gene (reference sequence). CDR3 length: 14 amino acids. The ends were cut back, 5 bases at V and 5 bases at J, with 16 bases in the middle. CDR3 bases: TGTGCCACCAGCGGGATCTCTCTGCCGGACGAGCAGTACTTC. Translated, it gives CATSGISLPDEQYF.

The J gene is TRBJ2-7, the V gene TRBV10-3; no firm D call. V was trimmed by 9 bases and J by 3 bases, leaving 12 bases between them. This CDR3 is 12 amino acids long. Germline CDR1 ENHRY, CDR2 SYGVKD. The CDR3 DNA reads as TGTGCCATTCGTGGCGGTTACTACGAGCAGTACTTC. Translation: CAIRGGYYEQYF.

The V gene is TRBV11-2, the J gene TRBJ2-7; D is undetermined. In germline, CDR1 is SGHAT, CDR2 FQNNGV. The CDR3 loop spans 13 amino acids. Trimming took 3 bases from V and 3 from J, leaving 9 bases between them. This CDR3 is CASSLAGDYEQYF. For the CDR3, the DNA is TGTGCCAGCAGCTTGGCAGGAGACTACGAGCAGTACTTC. Variable domain in full (rest from reference TRBV11-2 and TRBJ2-7): EAGVAQSPRYKIIEKRQSVAFWCNPISGHATLYWYQQILGQGPKLLIQFQNNGVVDDSQLPKDRFSAERLKGVDSTLKIQPAKLEDSAVYLCASSLAGDYEQYFGPGTRLTVT.

This chain uses TRBV6-5 with TRBJ2-6; 11 bases fit TRBD1. CDR1 is MNHEY, CDR2 SVGAGI, per germline. The length of the CDR3 is 13 residues. After removal of 2 bases from V and 14 bases from J, the junction contained 2 bases not matched to a gene. The CDR3 is CASSYGQGAFLTF. CDR3 DNA: TGTGCCAGCAGTTACGGACAGGGGGCTTTCCTGACTTTC.

This chain links TRBV13 with TRBJ2-1; D uncertain. CDR3 length equals 14 residues. Trimming took off 0 bases at V and 10 bases at J, with 13 bases between the two ends. Germline-derived CDR1 and CDR2 are PRHDT and FYEKMQ (reference sequence). CDR3 in amino acids: CASSLGLFGAEQFF. The DNA for the CDR3 is TGTGCCAGCAGCTTAGGTCTATTCGGAGCGGAGCAGTTCTTC.

The rearrangement uses TRBV28 and TRBJ2-7; D may match TRBD1 or TRBD2 (5 bases each). Trimming cost V 3 bases and J 1 base, with 16 bases left between them. Germline CDR1 MDHEN, CDR2 SYDVKM. The CDR3 runs to 16 residues. CDR3 residues: CASSFELGTLSYEQYF. The CDR3 DNA is TGTGCCAGCAGTTTTGAGCTCGGGACCTTATCCTACGAGCAGTACTTC.

The rearrangement joins TRBV7-9 to TRBJ2-7; 10 bases fit TRBD1. Per germline, CDR1 SEHNR and CDR2 FQNEAQ (reference sequence). Losses at the gene ends were 3 bases for V and 4 bases for J; bases not matched to a gene: 6. This CDR3 is 15 amino acids long. The CDR3 region has the DNA TGTGCCAGCAGCTTCCGGACAGGGGGAATTTACGAGCAGTACTTC. Protein product: CASSFRTGGIYEQYF.

The V call is TRBV30, the J call TRBJ2-1; 10 bases agree with TRBD2. Germline-derived CDR1 and CDR2 are GTSNPN and SVGIG (reference sequence). The CDR3 is 13 residues long. J lost 8 bases, V lost 1 base, and 2 bases had no gene match. CDR3 in DNA: TGTGCCTGGAGTGCCGGGACTAGCGATGAGCAGTTCTTC. This translates into CAWSAGTSDEQFF.

The chain recombines TRBV10-3 with TRBJ2-1, with 10 bases identical to TRBD2. Germline V CDR1 and CDR2: ENHRY, SYGVKD. This CDR3 has 16 residues. With 0 bases clipped from V and 6 bases from J, the junction kept 5 bases outside the gene matches. The chain's CDR3 is CAISESISGRANEQFF. As DNA, the CDR3 is TGTGCCATCAGTGAGTCTATAAGCGGGAGGGCCAATGAGCAGTTCTTC.

This chain links TRBV11-2 with TRBJ1-1; possibly TRBD1 for D (5 bases). The ends were cut back, 3 bases at V and 6 bases at J, with 8 bases in the middle. The length of the CDR3 is 12 residues. Looked up from germline, CDR1 is SGHAT and CDR2 is FQNNGV. CDR3 region: CASSFGGAEAFF. CDR3 DNA: TGTGCCAGCAGCTTCGGGGGAGCTGAAGCTTTCTTT.

The V call is TRBV5-1, the J call TRBJ2-1; 8 nucleotides match TRBD1. CDR1 is SGHRS and CDR2 is YFSETQ in the germline V gene. The CDR3 covers 12 residues. After removal of 3 bases from V and 9 bases from J, the junction contained 2 bases not matched to a gene. CDR3 coding DNA: TGCGCCAGCAGCTACACAGGGGGTGAGCAGTTCTTC. Its translation: CASSYTGGEQFF. The complete variable domain, with remaining parts taken from reference TRBV5-1 and TRBJ2-1, reads KAGVTQTPRYLIKTRGQQVTLSCSPISGHRSVSWYQQTPGQGLQFLFEYFSETQRNKGNFPGRFSGRQFSNSRSEMNVSTLELGDSALYLCASSYTGGEQFFGPGTRLTVL.

The rearrangement links TRBV14 to TRBJ2-1; 12 bases are a match to TRBD2. Germline CDR1 is SGHDN and CDR2 is FVKESK. The CDR3 consists of 15 residues. With V trimmed by 4 bases and J by 10 bases, 8 bases remained unmatched. DNA of the CDR3: TGTGCCAGCAGCCCTACTAGCGGGAGGCCTAGAGAGCAGTTCTTC. Translating it yields CASSPTSGRPREQFF.

This chain uses TRBV18 with TRBJ2-3, with 8 positions matching TRBD1. V lost 4 bases and J lost 4; bases outside the gene matches: 4. This CDR3 region has 14 residues. Germline-derived CDR1 and CDR2 are KGHSH and LQKENI. The CDR3 nucleotides read TGTGCCAGCTCACAGACAGGGGTCGCAGATACGCAGTATTTT. Translation gives CASSQTGVADTQYF. Filled out from reference TRBV18 and TRBJ2-3, the complete variable domain reads NAGVMQNPRHLVRRRGQEARLRCSPMKGHSHVYWYRQLPEEGLKFMVYLQKENIIDESGMPKERFSAEFPKEGPSILRIQQVVRGDSAAYFCASSQTGVADTQYFGPGTRLTVL.

The chain employs TRBV5-4 and TRBJ1-2; D remains unclear. CDR1 and CDR2 from the germline V gene are SGHNT and YYREEE (reference sequence). CDR3 size: 14 residues. Trimming took 2 bases from V and 5 from J, leaving 13 bases between them. CDR3 in DNA: TGTGCCAGCAGCTTCAAAAACAAGGATTATGGCTACACCTTC. Protein: CASSFKNKDYGYTF.

As concerns this clone: Its ends do not fully match the called genes, so a read error is possible. The chain employs TRBV27 and TRBJ2-5, with D unclear. The CDR3 runs 14 residues. Germline V gene lookup returns CDR1 MNHEY and CDR2 SMNVEV (reference sequence). The CDR3 nucleotides read TGTGCCAGCAGTTCAATCCGGTATCAAGAGTCCCAGTACTTC. This codes for CASSSIRYQESQYF.

The J gene is TRBJ2-7, the V gene TRBV6-1, with 8 bases fitting TRBD1. Germline CDR1 reads MNHNS; CDR2 reads SASEGT. The junction had 21 bases not matched to a gene; V was cut back by 2 bases and J by 0 bases. CDR3 length: 21 residues. The CDR3 nucleotides read TGTGCCAGCAGTGAATGGGGTTTGGGGTGGCAGGGGGCCTTCGTCTCCTACGAGCAGTACTTC. Translation: CASSEWGLGWQGAFVSYEQYF.

This clone was seen once. CDR3 nucleotide sequence: TGTGCCAGCAACCACGGGCAGGGGTATGATCAGCCCCAGCATTTT. It translates to CASNHGQGYDQPQHF. The chain recombines TRBV6-1 with TRBJ1-5, with D tentatively TRBD1 (6 bases). The CDR3 is made up of 15 amino acids. CDR1 is MNHNS and CDR2 is SASEGT in the germline V gene. The V gene lost 7 bases and the J gene lost 5 bases, with 18 bases spanning the gap.

This clone was observed a single time. The V gene is TRBV5-4, the J gene TRBJ1-1; D ambiguous. The germline V and J ends were trimmed by 7 bases and 5 bases, with 9 bases remaining between them. CDR1 and CDR2 from the germline V gene are SGHNT and YYREEE (reference sequence). The CDR3 has 11 amino acids. In DNA form, the CDR3 reads TGTGCCAGCCCCAAGATGACTGAAGCTTTCTTT. Residues: CASPKMTEAFF.

Of note for this clone: The junction differs from germline at one of its ends, possibly a read error. The chain carries TRBV7-7 and TRBJ2-3, with TRBD1 matching over 11 bases. The CDR3 totals 20 residues. CDR1 and CDR2 from the germline V gene are SSHAT and FNYEAQ (reference sequence). CDR3 nucleotide sequence: TGTGCTAGCAGCCCTATGCCCAGGGGGACAGGGGGACTGGACGAAGATACGCAGTATTTT. Translating gives CASSPMPRGTGGLDEDTQYF.

The chain's CDR3 is CASSLVGRVGVEEQYF. As DNA, the CDR3 is TGTGCCAGCAGCTTAGTGGGCAGAGTAGGGGTAGAGGAGCAGTACTTC. The rearrangement uses TRBV11-2 and TRBJ2-7; weak D call: TRBD1 (5 bases). Germline assignment: CDR1 SGHAT and CDR2 FQNNGV. Trimming cost V 1 base and J 7 bases, with 20 bases left between them. The CDR3 consists of 16 residues.

The V call is TRBV4-1, the J call TRBJ1-4; D is ambiguous. Germline assignment: CDR1 MGHRA and CDR2 YSYEKL. CDR3 length equals 16 residues. V lost 3 bases, J lost 0 bases, and 11 bases lay in between. The CDR3 DNA reads TGCGCCAGCAGCCATGTTGAACAGTCAACTAATGAAAAACTGTTTTTT. This codes for CASSHVEQSTNEKLFF.

This chain joins TRBV11-3 and TRBJ2-1; no firm D call. Trimming removed 5 bases at V and 8 bases at J, with 22 bases between. This CDR3 region has 16 residues. CDR1 SGHNT and CDR2 YENEEA come from the germline V gene. The CDR3 coding sequence is TGTGCCAGCAGCAAGCAGACTCGCGAGGCCGCAGATGAGCAGTTCTTC. Its translation is CASSKQTREAADEQFF.

The chain uses TRBV15 and TRBJ2-2, with TRBD2 matching over 10 bases. V lost 7 bases to trimming and J lost 6 bases; unmatched junction nucleotides: 8. CDR3 length: 15 residues. Germline assignment: CDR1 LNHNV and CDR2 YYDKDF (reference sequence). The CDR3 region has the DNA TGTGCCACCAACCTTCTAGCGGGAGCGCCCGGGGAGCTGTTTTTT. It yields the protein CATNLLAGAPGELFF. Full variable domain (outside the CDR3, taken from reference TRBV15 and TRBJ2-2): DAMVIQNPRYQVTQFGKPVTLSCSQTLNHNVMYWYQQKSSQAPKLLFHYYDKDFNNEADTPDNFQSRRPNTSFCFLDIRSPGLGDTAMYLCATNLLAGAPGELFFGEGSRLTVL.

The chain combines TRBV9 with TRBJ2-7, with TRBD1 matching 8 bases. The germline V gene encodes CDR1 SGDLS and CDR2 YYNGEE. The CDR3 spans 15 residues. Losses at the gene ends were 3 bases for V and 6 bases for J; bases not matched to a gene: 11. The CDR3 loop reads CASSESGGQGREQYF. The CDR3 coding sequence is TGTGCCAGCAGCGAAAGTGGAGGACAGGGCCGCGAGCAGTACTTC.

The CDR3 DNA follows: TGTGCCAGCAGCTTAACTAGCGGATACGAGCAGTACTTC. This sequence encodes CASSLTSGYEQYF. The chain uses TRBV7-7 and TRBJ2-7; TRBD2 agrees at 8 bases. V lost 2 bases, J lost 4 bases, and 1 base stayed unmatched. Germline V gives CDR1 SSHAT, CDR2 FNYEAQ (reference sequence). CDR3 length: 13 amino acids. Full variable domain (missing parts from reference TRBV7-7 and TRBJ2-7): GAGVSQSPRYKVTKRGQDVTLRCDPISSHATLYWYQQALGQGPEFLTYFNYEAQPDKSGLPSDRFSAERPEGSISTLTIQRTEQRDSAMYRCASSLTSGYEQYFGPGTRLTVT.

For the CDR3, the DNA is TGTGCCAGCAGTTTATCCTCAACAGCCGAAAAACTGTTTTTT. Its translation: CASSLSSTAEKLFF. This chain links TRBV27 with TRBJ1-4; no clear D. Germline loops: CDR1 MNHEY, CDR2 SMNVEV (reference sequence). The V end was cut by 0 bases, the J end by 8 bases, with 10 bases between. This CDR3 is 14 amino acids long.

V usage is TRBV7-2 and J usage is TRBJ2-1; 8 positions match TRBD1. The CDR3 runs to 15 residues. J was trimmed by 6 bases and V by 6 bases; bases with no gene match: 10. Per germline, CDR1 SGHTA and CDR2 FQGNSA. Here the CDR3 DNA reads TGTGCCAGCAGGCCCCCCGGGACAGGCAGCAATGAGCAGTTCTTC. Its protein is CASRPPGTGSNEQFF.

This chain joins TRBV2 and TRBJ2-7; 8 nucleotides match TRBD2. J gave up 2 bases and V 7 bases, and 7 bases lay outside the gene matches. The CDR3 runs to 14 residues. CDR1 and CDR2 (germline): SNHLY, FYNNEI. CDR3 loop: CASMVSGGTYEQYF. The DNA for the CDR3 is TGTGCCAGCATGGTGAGCGGGGGTACCTACGAGCAGTACTTC.